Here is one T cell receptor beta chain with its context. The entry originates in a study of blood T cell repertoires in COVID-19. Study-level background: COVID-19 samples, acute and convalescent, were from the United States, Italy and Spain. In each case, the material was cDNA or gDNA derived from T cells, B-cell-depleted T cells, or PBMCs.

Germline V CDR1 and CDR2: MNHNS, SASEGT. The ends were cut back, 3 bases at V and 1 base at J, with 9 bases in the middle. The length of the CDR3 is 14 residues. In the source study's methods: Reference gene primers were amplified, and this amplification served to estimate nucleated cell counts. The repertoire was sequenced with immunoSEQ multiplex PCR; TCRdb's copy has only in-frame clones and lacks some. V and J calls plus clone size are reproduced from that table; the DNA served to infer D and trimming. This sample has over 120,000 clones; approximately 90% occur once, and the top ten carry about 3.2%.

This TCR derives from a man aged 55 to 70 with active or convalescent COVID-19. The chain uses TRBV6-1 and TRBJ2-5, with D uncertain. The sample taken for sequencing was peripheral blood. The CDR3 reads CASSDPPVQETQYF. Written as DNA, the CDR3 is TGTGCCAGCAGTGACCCCCCCGTCCAAGAGACCCAGTACTTC.